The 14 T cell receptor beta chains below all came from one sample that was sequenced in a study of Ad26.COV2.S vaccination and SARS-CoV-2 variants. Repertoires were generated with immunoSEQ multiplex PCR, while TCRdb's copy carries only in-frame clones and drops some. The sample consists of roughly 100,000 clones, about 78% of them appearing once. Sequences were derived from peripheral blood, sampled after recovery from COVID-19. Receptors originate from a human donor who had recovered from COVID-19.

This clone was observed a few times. The CDR3 here is CASSQAVGEQFF. For the CDR3, the DNA is TGCGCCAGCAGCCAGGCGGTGGGTGAGCAGTTCTTC. This chain links TRBV4-1 with TRBJ2-1, with D uncertain. The CDR3 contains 12 residues. Germline V lookup: CDR1 MGHRA, CDR2 YSYEKL. Trimming shortened V by 3 bases and J by 9 bases, and 9 bases separated the two germline ends.

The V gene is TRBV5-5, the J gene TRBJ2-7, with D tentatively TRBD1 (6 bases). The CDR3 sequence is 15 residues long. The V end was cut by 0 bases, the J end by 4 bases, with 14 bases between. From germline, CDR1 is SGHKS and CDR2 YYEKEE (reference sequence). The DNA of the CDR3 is TGTGCCAGCAGCTTGGTGCCAGGACAGTTTTACGAGCAGTACTTC. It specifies CASSLVPGQFYEQYF.

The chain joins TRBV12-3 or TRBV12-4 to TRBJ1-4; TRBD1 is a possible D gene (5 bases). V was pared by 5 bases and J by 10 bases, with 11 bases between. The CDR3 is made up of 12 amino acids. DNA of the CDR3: TGTGCCAGCAGTAATCTACAGGTAAAACTGTTTTTT. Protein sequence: CASSNLQVKLFF.

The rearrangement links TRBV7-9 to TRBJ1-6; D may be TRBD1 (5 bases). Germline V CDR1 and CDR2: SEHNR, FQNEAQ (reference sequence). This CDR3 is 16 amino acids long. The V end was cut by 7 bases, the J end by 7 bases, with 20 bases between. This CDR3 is CASKLTDWGANSPLHF. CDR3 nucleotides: TGTGCCAGCAAGCTTACTGATTGGGGCGCGAATTCACCCCTCCACTTT.

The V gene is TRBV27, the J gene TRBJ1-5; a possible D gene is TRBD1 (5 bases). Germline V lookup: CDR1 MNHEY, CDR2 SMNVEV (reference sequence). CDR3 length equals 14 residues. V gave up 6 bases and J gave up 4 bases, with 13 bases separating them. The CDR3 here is CASRRDGRNQPQHF. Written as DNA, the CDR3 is TGTGCCAGCAGACGGGACGGAAGGAATCAGCCCCAGCATTTT.

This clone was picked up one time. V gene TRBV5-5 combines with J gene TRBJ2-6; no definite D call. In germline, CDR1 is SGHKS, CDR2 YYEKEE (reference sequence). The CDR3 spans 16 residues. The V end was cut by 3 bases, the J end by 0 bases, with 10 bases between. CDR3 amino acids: CASSSQKYSGANVLTF. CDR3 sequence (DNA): TGTGCCAGCAGCTCCCAGAAATACTCTGGGGCCAACGTCCTGACTTTC.

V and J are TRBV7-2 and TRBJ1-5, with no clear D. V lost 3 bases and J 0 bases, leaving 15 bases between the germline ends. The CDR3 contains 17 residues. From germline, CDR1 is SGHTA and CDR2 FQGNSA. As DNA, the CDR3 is TGTGCCAGCAGCTTGTTACCGCTATCATATAGCAATCAGCCCCAGCATTTT. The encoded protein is CASSLLPLSYSNQPQHF.

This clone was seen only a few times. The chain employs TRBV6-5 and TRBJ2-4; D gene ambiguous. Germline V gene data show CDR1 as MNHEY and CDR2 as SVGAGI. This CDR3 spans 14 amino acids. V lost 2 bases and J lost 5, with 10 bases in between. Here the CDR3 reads CASSYRHKENIQYF. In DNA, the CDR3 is TGTGCCAGCAGTTACCGTCACAAGGAAAACATTCAGTACTTC.

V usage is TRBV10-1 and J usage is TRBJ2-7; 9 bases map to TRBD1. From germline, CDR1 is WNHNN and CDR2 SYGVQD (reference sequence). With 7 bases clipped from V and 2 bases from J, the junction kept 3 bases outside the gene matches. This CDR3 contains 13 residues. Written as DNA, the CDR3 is TGCGCCAGCACTAGGACAGGGGCCTACGAGCAGTACTTC. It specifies CASTRTGAYEQYF.

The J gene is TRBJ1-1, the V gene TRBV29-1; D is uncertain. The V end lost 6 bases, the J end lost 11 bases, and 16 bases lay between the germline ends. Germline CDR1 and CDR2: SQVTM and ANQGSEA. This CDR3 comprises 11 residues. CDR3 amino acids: CSVQAGRGAFF. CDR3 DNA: TGCAGCGTCCAGGCGGGGAGAGGTGCTTTCTTT.

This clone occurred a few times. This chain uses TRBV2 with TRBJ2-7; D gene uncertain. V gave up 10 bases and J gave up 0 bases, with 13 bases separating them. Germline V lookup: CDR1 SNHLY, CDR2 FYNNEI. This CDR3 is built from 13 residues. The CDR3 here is CATEGRSSYEQYF. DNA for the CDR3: TGTGCCACCGAAGGCAGGAGCTCCTACGAGCAGTACTTC.

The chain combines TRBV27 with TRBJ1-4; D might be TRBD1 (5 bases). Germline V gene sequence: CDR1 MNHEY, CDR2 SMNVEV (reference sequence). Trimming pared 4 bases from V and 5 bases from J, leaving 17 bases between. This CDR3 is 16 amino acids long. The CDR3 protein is CASSYRRGTGNEKLFF. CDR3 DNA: TGTGCCAGCAGTTACAGGAGGGGTACGGGAAATGAAAAACTGTTTTTT.

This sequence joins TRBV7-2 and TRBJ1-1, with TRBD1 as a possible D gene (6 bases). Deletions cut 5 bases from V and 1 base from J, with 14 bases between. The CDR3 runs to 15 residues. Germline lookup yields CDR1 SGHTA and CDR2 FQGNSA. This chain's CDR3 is CASSPRGGRNTEAFF. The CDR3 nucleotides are TGTGCCAGCAGCCCCCGTGGGGGGCGGAACACTGAAGCTTTCTTT.

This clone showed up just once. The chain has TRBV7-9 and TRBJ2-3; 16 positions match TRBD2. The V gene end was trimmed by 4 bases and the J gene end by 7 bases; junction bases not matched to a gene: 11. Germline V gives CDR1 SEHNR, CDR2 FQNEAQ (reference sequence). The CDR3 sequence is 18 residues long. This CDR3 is CASSSLPGLAGGGNTQYF. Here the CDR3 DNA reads TGTGCCAGCAGCTCGCTCCCGGGACTAGCGGGGGGGGGTAATACGCAGTATTTT.